The present entry profiles one T cell receptor (beta chain) with its context. Its antigen is unidentified. TCRdb recomputed calls from the 5' RACE reads with MiXCR, one row per CDR3 protein. This table has under 650,000 distinct CDR3 sequences, around 17% appearing once. The CDR3 runs to 15 residues. CDR1 and CDR2 from the germline V gene are LNHNV and YYDKDF (reference sequence). Trimming took 5 bases from V and 1 from J, leaving 12 bases between them. This specimen belongs to a study of T-cell memory formation after mild COVID-19. Background on the study: TCR clusters largely stayed donor specific.

Study-level points and caveats: For contracting clones, CD4+ ones sat mainly in CM and EM, CD8+ in EMRA. Detection of some responders pre-infection suggested pre-existing cross-reactive memory T cells participated.

The sequenced sample consisted of PBMCs or a T cell subset sorted from them (not recorded which). The chain has TRBV15 and TRBJ2-1, with TRBD2 as a possible D gene (5 bases). The TCR originated in an adult woman who had mild COVID-19 (a few samples of this study predate the infection). Cell type and time point are not known. The CDR3 DNA is TGTGCCACCAGCCAAGGAGGCGGGTCCTACAATGAGCAGTTCTTC. It specifies CATSQGGGSYNEQFF.